The 21 T cell receptor beta chains below come from one sample, sequenced in a study of CXCR3-negative and CXCR3-positive naive CD8 T cells. Study-level results: CXCR3-negative naive cells had less hydrophobic TRB CDR3s than did CXCR3-positive naive cells.

These TCRs are of unknown antigen specificity. Carrying UMI labels, the TRB cDNA libraries were prepared through 5' RACE. Using the 5' RACE reads, TCRdb records one entry per CDR3 protein without DNA. The data include about 53,000 distinct CDR3 sequences; the top ten clones carry about 0.61%. Sequencing was done on a sample of naive CXCR3+ CD8+ T cells from blood. Subset: CD45RO-CCR7+CD27+CD95- naive CD8+ T cells expressing CXCR3 (TNR3+). Every receptor here comes from a human donor in good health. Some clones in this sample may be carry-over from other donors' samples.

The J gene is TRBJ2-7, the V gene TRBV15. The CDR3 is made up of 13 amino acids. The germline CDR1 and CDR2 sequences are LNHNV and YYDKDF (reference sequence). CDR3 in amino acids: CATSRGLNYEQYF.

V is TRBV28 and J is TRBJ2-7; TCRdb proposes TRBD1, but this gene call is untestable without DNA. CDR1 and CDR2 (germline): MDHEN, SYDVKM. The CDR3 spans 14 residues. CDR3 sequence: CASRRIRDTYQQYF.

The chain joins TRBV27 to TRBJ2-7. The CDR3 is made up of 11 amino acids. The germline V gene encodes CDR1 MNHEY and CDR2 SMNVEV (reference sequence). The CDR3 region is CASRDSYEQYF.

The chain uses TRBV7-9 and TRBJ2-5; TCRdb lists TRBD1, though no DNA is available to test this call. This CDR3 contains 15 residues. Per germline, CDR1 SEHNR and CDR2 FQNEAQ (reference sequence). This CDR3 reads CASSFIQGWEETQYF.

V usage is TRBV5-6 and J usage is TRBJ2-1; TCRdb selects TRBD2, and the lack of DNA leaves this call unchecked. The CDR3 contains 18 residues. Germline V gene data show CDR1 as SGHDT and CDR2 as YYEEEE. This CDR3 reads CASSLANWGPGTYNEQFF.

J is TRBJ2-5 and V is TRBV7-2; checking the TCRdb D call of TRBD1 is not possible without DNA. Germline values: CDR1 SGHTA, CDR2 FQGNSA. This CDR3 is built from 17 residues. CDR3: CASSLELPGHWRETQYF.

J is TRBJ1-3 and V is TRBV20-1. The CDR3 runs to 13 residues. Germline V gives CDR1 DFQATT, CDR2 SNEGSKA (reference sequence). The CDR3 sequence is CSARGSSGNTIYF.

The J gene is TRBJ1-1, the V gene TRBV29-1; absent DNA, TCRdb's TRBD1 call cannot be checked. The CDR3 has 13 amino acids. Per the germline V gene, CDR1 is SQVTM and CDR2 is ANQGSEA. CDR3 residues: CSVPTGQGAGAFF. Combining the CDR3 with reference TRBV29-1 and TRBJ1-1 gives the whole variable domain SAVISQKPSRDICQRGTSLTIQCQVDSQVTMMFWYRQQPGQSLTLIATANQGSEATYESGFVIDKFPISRPNLTFSTLTVSNMSPEDSSIYLCSVPTGQGAGAFFGQGTRLTVV.

The rearrangement joins TRBV7-2 to TRBJ2-2; no DNA is available, so the TRBD1 call from TCRdb remains unchecked. Germline CDR1 is SGHTA and CDR2 is FQGNSA. The length of the CDR3 is 14 residues. CDR3 in amino acids: CASSHTGGDGELFF.

The genes are TRBV11-2 and TRBJ2-3; the D call from TCRdb, TRBD1, cannot be confirmed without DNA. CDR1 is SGHAT and CDR2 is FQNNGV in the germline V gene. CDR3 length equals 17 residues. This CDR3 is CASSLERGRGRQDTQYF.

The V and J genes are TRBV7-9 and TRBJ1-1. The V gene's germline CDR1 is SEHNR and CDR2 FQNEAQ (reference sequence). The CDR3 is made up of 15 amino acids. CDR3 protein: CASSGGPETNTEAFF. The whole variable domain, filled in from reference TRBV7-9 and TRBJ1-1, reads DTGVSQNPRHKITKRGQNVTFRCDPISEHNRLYWYRQTLGQGPEFLTYFQNEAQLEKSRLLSDRFSAERPKGSFSTLEIQRTEQGDSAMYLCASSGGPETNTEAFFGQGTRLTVV.

The chain carries TRBV10-3 and TRBJ2-1. This CDR3 is built from 13 residues. Germline CDR1 reads ENHRY; CDR2 reads SYGVKD. CDR3 region: CAIREGPNNEQFF.

The chain recombines TRBV7-6 with TRBJ2-5; the D call of TRBD1 rests on TCRdb alone, since no DNA is present to check it. The CDR3 has 16 amino acids. CDR1 and CDR2 from the germline V gene are SGHVS and FNYEAQ. CDR3: CASSLGGGGYTQTQYF. Supplemented by reference TRBV7-6 and TRBJ2-5, the full variable domain reads GAGVSQSPRYKVTKRGQDVALRCDPISGHVSLYWYRQALGQGPEFLTYFNYEAQQDKSGLPNDRFSAERPEGSISTLTIQRTEQRDSAMYRCASSLGGGGYTQTQYFGPGTRLLVL.

The chain couples TRBV7-2 to TRBJ2-1; no DNA is available, so the TRBD1 call from TCRdb remains unchecked. Germline lookup yields CDR1 SGHTA and CDR2 FQGNSA. There are 16 residues in the CDR3. CDR3 protein: CASSQKMTGGFNEQFF.

This chain uses TRBV3-1 with TRBJ2-1; TCRdb indicates TRBD2, and absent DNA this call remains unverified. In germline, CDR1 is LGHDT, CDR2 YNNKEL (reference sequence). The CDR3 covers 15 residues. The CDR3 reads CASSQVQGADNEQFF.

The chain employs TRBV5-4 and TRBJ2-5; the D call of TRBD1 rests on TCRdb alone, since no DNA is present to check it. In germline, CDR1 is SGHNT, CDR2 YYREEE (reference sequence). The CDR3 loop spans 15 amino acids. CDR3 sequence: CASRLIDRGRETQYF.

The chain uses TRBV6-4 and TRBJ1-2. CDR1 is MRHNA and CDR2 is SNTAGT in the germline V gene. This CDR3 is built from 14 residues. The chain's CDR3 is CASSDGEGLYGYTF.

The rearrangement joins TRBV2 to TRBJ2-7; TCRdb lists TRBD1, though no DNA is available to test this call. This CDR3 has 15 residues. CDR1 and CDR2 (germline): SNHLY, FYNNEI. CDR3 in amino acids: CATPGRDQSPYEQYF.

This CDR3 reads CSVEQGLGYEQYF. The genes are TRBV29-1 and TRBJ2-7; checking the TCRdb D call of TRBD1 is not possible without DNA. The CDR3 is made up of 13 amino acids. Germline V CDR1 and CDR2: SQVTM, ANQGSEA.

The chain has TRBV29-1 and TRBJ2-2; TCRdb picks TRBD1, but there is no DNA to check that call. Looked up from germline, CDR1 is SQVTM and CDR2 is ANQGSEA. The CDR3 length is 14 residues. The CDR3 here is CSVEEARVTGELFF.

The rearrangement uses TRBV20-1 and TRBJ2-7. CDR1 and CDR2 from the germline V gene are DFQATT and SNEGSKA (reference sequence). The CDR3 totals 11 residues. The CDR3 spells CSAGKGYEQYF.